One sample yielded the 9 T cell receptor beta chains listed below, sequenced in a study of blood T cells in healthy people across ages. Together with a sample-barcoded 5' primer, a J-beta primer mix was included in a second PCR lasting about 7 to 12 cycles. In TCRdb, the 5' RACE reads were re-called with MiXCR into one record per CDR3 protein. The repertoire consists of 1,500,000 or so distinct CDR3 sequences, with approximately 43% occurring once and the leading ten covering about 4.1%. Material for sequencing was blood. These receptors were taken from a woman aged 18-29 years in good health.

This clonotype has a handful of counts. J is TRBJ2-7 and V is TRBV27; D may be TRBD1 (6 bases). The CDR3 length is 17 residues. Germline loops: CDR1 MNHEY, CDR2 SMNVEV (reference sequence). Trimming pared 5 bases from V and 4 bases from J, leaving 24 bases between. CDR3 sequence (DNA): TGTGCCAGCAGTCCATTGCGGGCTGGACAGAAATTATACGAGCAGTACTTC. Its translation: CASSPLRAGQKLYEQYF.

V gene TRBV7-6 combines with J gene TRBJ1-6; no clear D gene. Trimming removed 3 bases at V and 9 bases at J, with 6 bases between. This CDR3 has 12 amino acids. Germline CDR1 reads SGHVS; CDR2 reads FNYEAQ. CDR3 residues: CASSLDLSPLHF. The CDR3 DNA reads TGTGCCAGCAGCTTGGACCTTTCACCCCTCCACTTT. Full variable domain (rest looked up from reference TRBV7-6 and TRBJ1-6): GAGVSQSPRYKVTKRGQDVALRCDPISGHVSLYWYRQALGQGPEFLTYFNYEAQQDKSGLPNDRFSAERPEGSISTLTIQRTEQRDSAMYRCASSLDLSPLHFGNGTRLTVT.

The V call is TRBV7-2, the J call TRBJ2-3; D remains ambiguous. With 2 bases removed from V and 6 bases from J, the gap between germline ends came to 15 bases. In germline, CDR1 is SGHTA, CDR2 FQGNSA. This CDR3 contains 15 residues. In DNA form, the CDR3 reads TGTGCCAGCAGCTTATTTGACCTTACCTCTGATACGCAGTATTTT. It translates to CASSLFDLTSDTQYF.

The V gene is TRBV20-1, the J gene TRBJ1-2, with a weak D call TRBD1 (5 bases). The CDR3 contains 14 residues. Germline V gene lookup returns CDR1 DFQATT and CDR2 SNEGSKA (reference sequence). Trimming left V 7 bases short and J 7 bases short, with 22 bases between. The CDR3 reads CSVLFGHLGRGYTF. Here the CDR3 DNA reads TGCAGTGTCCTCTTCGGACACCTCGGACGTGGCTACACCTTC.

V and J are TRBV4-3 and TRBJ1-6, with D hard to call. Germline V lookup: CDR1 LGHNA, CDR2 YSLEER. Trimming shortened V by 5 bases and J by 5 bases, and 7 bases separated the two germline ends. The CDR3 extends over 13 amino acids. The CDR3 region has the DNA TGCGCCAGCAGCAAGGGCGATAATTCACCCCTCCACTTT. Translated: CASSKGDNSPLHF.

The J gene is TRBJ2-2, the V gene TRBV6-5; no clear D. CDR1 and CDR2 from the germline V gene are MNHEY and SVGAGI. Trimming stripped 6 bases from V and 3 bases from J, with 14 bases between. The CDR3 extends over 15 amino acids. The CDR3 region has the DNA TGTGCCAGCAGCGATCTAGGACGGGACACCGGGGAGCTGTTTTTT. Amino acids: CASSDLGRDTGELFF.

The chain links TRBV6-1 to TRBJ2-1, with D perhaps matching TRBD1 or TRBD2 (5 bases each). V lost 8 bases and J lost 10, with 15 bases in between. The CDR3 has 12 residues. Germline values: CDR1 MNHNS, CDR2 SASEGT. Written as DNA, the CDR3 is TGTGCCAGCCGGGACGTCGCCTACGAGCAGTTCTTC. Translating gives CASRDVAYEQFF.

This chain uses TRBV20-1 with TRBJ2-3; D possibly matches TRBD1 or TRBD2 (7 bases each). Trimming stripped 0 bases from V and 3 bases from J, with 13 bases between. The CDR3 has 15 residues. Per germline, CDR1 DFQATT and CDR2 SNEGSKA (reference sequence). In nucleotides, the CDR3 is TGCAGTGCTAGAGATCAGGGGGGGCAGACAGATACGCAGTATTTT. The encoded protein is CSARDQGGQTDTQYF.

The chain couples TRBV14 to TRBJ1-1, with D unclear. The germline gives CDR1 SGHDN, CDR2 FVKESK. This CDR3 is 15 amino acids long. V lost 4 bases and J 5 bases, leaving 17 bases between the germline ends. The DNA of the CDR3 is TGTGCCAGCAGCCCTCCCAGCTCACTTTCAACTGAAGCTTTCTTT. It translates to CASSPPSSLSTEAFF.